The 9 T cell receptor beta chains in this list originate from one sample, sequenced in a study of T cell repertoires in cytomegalovirus infection. Via MiXCR, TCRdb re-called the reads, giving one row per CDR3 protein. This sample has some 800,000 distinct CDR3 sequences, with almost 30% found just once. No antigen has been assigned to these receptors. Here the sequenced sample was cultured CD8+ T cells from PBMCs, taken from culture after CMV antigen stimulation. The receptors here all came from a human donor in good health (CMV status not recorded). Some clones in this sample may be carry-over from other donors' samples.

The rearrangement links TRBV7-6 to TRBJ2-7; TRBD1 aligns across 7 bases. Germline V lookup: CDR1 SGHVS, CDR2 FNYEAQ. V lost 5 bases to trimming and J lost 5 bases; unmatched junction nucleotides: 6. This CDR3 has 13 amino acids. The CDR3 region has the DNA TGTGCCAGCAGCGTAACAGGGGCCCACGAGCAGTACTTC. Translating it yields CASSVTGAHEQYF. Based on the CDR3 plus reference TRBV7-6 and TRBJ2-7, the full variable domain is GAGVSQSPRYKVTKRGQDVALRCDPISGHVSLYWYRQALGQGPEFLTYFNYEAQQDKSGLPNDRFSAERPEGSISTLTIQRTEQRDSAMYRCASSVTGAHEQYFGPGTRLTVT.

The genes are TRBV4-3 and TRBJ2-1; 9 positions match TRBD1. There are 15 residues in the CDR3. Germline CDR1 LGHNA, CDR2 YSLEER. The junction had 7 bases not matched to a gene; V was cut back by 4 bases and J by 6 bases. The CDR3 bases are TGCGCCAGCAGCCGGGGGGACAGGGATTTCAATGAGCAGTTCTTC. This sequence encodes CASSRGDRDFNEQFF.

This rearrangement joins TRBV27 to TRBJ1-1; tentatively, D is TRBD1 (6 bases). The CDR3 is 14 amino acids. Germline lookup yields CDR1 MNHEY and CDR2 SMNVEV (reference sequence). Trimming shortened V by 4 bases and J by 7 bases, and 16 bases separated the two germline ends. The CDR3 here is CASSSPRQVFEAFF. CDR3 nucleotide sequence: TGTGCCAGCAGTTCCCCCAGACAGGTTTTTGAAGCTTTCTTT.

The chain combines TRBV12-5 with TRBJ2-3; D is uncertain. Per germline, CDR1 LGHNT and CDR2 FRNRAP. There are 15 residues in the CDR3. V lost 0 bases, J lost 2 bases, and 9 bases lay in between. CDR3: CASGLVSKITDTQYF. The CDR3 DNA is TGTGCTAGTGGTTTGGTAAGCAAAATCACAGATACGCAGTATTTT.

This clonotype was counted many times. The chain recombines TRBV7-8 with TRBJ1-4; no reliable D call. V was cut by 0 bases and J by 4 bases, with 9 bases left in between. Germline V lookup: CDR1 SGHVS, CDR2 FQNEAQ. The CDR3 loop spans 15 amino acids. Here the CDR3 DNA reads TGTGCCAGCAGCTTAGCGGCCAGTCTTAATGAAAAACTGTTTTTT. Protein sequence: CASSLAASLNEKLFF.

The chain combines TRBV6-6 with TRBJ1-1; 9 nucleotides line up with TRBD1. The CDR3 runs 14 residues. The J segment lost 5 bases and the V segment lost 5 bases, leaving 6 bases of the junction unmatched. Germline CDR1 is MNHNY and CDR2 is SVGAGI (reference sequence). The CDR3 here is CASSIDRGRTEAFF. CDR3 DNA sequence: TGTGCCAGCAGTATTGACAGGGGGAGGACTGAAGCTTTCTTT.

This clonotype was counted only a few times. This chain links TRBV27 with TRBJ1-1; the match to TRBD1 covers 7 bases. Germline V gives CDR1 MNHEY, CDR2 SMNVEV (reference sequence). There are 13 residues in the CDR3. The trim removed 8 bases at V and 3 bases at J, leaving 6 bases unmatched. The CDR3 reads CASVGGTDTEAFF. The CDR3 nucleotides are TGTGCCAGCGTGGGGGGGACAGACACTGAAGCTTTCTTT.

This sequence joins TRBV6-5 and TRBJ2-1; the D gene could be TRBD1 or TRBD2 (5 bases each). Trimming removed 0 bases from V and 0 bases from J, with 24 bases in between. CDR1 MNHEY and CDR2 SVGAGI come from the germline V gene. The CDR3 is 21 residues long. CDR3 sequence: CASSYSEVRGPGKDSYNEQFF. CDR3 DNA: TGTGCCAGCAGTTACTCCGAGGTGAGGGGTCCTGGGAAGGACTCCTACAATGAGCAGTTCTTC.

There are a few counts of this clonotype. The J gene is TRBJ1-5, the V gene TRBV5-8; D call uncertain. Germline V gene lookup returns CDR1 SGHTS and CDR2 YDEGEE. The CDR3 is 17 residues long. V was pared by 4 bases and J by 0 bases, with 17 bases between. CDR3 DNA sequence: TGTGCCAGCAGCCCCCCCGGGCAGACTTATAGCAATCAGCCCCAGCATTTT. This codes for CASSPPGQTYSNQPQHF.